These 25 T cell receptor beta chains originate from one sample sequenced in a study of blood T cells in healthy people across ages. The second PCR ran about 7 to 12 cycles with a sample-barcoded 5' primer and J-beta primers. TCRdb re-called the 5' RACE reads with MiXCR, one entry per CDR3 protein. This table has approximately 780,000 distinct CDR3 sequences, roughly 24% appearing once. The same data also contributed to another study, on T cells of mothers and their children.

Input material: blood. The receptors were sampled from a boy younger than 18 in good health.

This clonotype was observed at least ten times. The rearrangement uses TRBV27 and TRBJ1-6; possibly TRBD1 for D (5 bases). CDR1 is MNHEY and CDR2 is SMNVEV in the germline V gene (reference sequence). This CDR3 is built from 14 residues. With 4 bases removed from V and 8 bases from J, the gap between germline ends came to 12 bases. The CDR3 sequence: CASSYGAMDSPLHF. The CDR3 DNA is TGTGCCAGCAGTTACGGGGCGATGGATTCACCCCTCCACTTT.

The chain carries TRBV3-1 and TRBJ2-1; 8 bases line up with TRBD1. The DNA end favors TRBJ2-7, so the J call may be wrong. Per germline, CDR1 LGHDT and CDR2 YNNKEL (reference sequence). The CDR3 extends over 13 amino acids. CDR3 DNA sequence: TGTGCCAGCAGCCTCGAACAGGGGGGAGAGCAGTACTTC. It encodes CASSLEQGGEQYF.

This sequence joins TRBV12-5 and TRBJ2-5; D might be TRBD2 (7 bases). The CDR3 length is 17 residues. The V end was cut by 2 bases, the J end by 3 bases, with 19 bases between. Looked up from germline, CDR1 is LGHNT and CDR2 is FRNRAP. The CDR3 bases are TGTGCTAGTGGTTTGAAACGCATCCGGGGGGCCAAAGAGACCCAGTACTTC. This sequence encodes CASGLKRIRGAKETQYF.

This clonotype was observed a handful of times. The CDR3 DNA is TGTGCCAGCAGTTATTCCGGGAACTATGGCTACACCTTC. As protein: CASSYSGNYGYTF. The gene calls are TRBV6-2 or TRBV6-3 and TRBJ1-2; no firm D call. Deletions cut 3 bases from V and 2 bases from J, with 7 bases between. The CDR3 spans 13 residues. Germline loops: CDR1 MNHEY, CDR2 SVGEGT.

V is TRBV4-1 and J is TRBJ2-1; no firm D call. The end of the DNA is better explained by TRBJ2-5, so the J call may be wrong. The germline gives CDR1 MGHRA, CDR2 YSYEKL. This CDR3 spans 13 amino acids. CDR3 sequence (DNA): TGCGCCAGCAGCCAGGATAGCTCCCAGACCCAGTACTTC. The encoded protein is CASSQDSSQTQYF.

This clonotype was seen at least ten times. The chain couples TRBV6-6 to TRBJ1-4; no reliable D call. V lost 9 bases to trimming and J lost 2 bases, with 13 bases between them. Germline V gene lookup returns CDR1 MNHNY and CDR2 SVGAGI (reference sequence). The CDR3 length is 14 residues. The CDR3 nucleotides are TGTGCCAGTCTGGGCGGGGAGACTAATGAAAAACTGTTTTTT. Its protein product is CASLGGETNEKLFF.

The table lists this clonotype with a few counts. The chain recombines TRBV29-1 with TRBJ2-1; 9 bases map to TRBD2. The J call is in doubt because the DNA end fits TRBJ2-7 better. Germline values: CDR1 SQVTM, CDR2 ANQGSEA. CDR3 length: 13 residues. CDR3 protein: CSVDFAGGLQQYF. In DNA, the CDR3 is TGCAGCGTTGACTTTGCGGGGGGGCTTCAGCAGTACTTC.

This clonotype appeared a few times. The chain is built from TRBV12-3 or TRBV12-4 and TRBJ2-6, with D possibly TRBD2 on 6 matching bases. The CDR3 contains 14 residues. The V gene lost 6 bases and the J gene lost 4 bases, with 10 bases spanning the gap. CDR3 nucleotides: TGTGCCAGCAGGGGTGCGGGGGGGGCCAACGTCCTGACTTTC. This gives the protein CASRGAGGANVLTF.

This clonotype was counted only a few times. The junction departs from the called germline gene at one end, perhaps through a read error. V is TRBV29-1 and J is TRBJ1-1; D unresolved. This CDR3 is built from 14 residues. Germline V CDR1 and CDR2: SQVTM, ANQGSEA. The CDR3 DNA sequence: TGCAGTGTTGAAGTGGCCAAATTCAACACTGAAGCTTTCTTT. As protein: CSVEVAKFNTEAFF.

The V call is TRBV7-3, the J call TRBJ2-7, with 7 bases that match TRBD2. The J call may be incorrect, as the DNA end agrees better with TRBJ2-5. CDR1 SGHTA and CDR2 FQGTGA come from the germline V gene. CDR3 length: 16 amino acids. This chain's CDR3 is CASSRSAGRLQETQYF. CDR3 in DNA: TGTGCCAGCAGCCGTTCAGCGGGGCGGCTCCAAGAGACCCAGTACTTC.

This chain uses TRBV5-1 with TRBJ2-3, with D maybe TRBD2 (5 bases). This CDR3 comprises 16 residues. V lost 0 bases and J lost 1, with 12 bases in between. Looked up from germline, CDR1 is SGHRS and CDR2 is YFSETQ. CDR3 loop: CASSLASNGGTDTQYF. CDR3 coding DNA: TGCGCCAGCAGCTTGGCCAGCAACGGGGGCACAGATACGCAGTATTTT.

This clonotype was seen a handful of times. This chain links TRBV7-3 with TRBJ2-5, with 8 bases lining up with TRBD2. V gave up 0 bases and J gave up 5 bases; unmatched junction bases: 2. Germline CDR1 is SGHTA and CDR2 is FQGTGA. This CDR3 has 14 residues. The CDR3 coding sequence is TGTGCCAGCAGCTTAACGGCGGGGGGTGAGACCCAGTACTTC. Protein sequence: CASSLTAGGETQYF.

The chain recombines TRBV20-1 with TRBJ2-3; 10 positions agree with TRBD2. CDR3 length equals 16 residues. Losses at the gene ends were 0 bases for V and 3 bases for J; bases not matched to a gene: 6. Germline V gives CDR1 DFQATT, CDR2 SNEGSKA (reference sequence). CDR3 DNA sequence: TGCAGTGCTAGAGATTATAGCGGGGGGCTTACAGATACGCAGTATTTT. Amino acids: CSARDYSGGLTDTQYF.

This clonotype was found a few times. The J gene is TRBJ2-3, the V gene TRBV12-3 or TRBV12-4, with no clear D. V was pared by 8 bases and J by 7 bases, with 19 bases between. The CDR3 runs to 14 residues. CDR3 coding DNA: TGTGCCAGCGGTCTTCACCCCGGGCAGCATACGCAGTATTTT. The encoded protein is CASGLHPGQHTQYF.

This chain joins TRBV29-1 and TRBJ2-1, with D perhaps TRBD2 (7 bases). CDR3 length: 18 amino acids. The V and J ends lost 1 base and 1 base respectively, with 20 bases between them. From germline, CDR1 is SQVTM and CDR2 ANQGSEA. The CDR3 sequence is CSVEVSVGGARSYNEQFF. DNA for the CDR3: TGCAGCGTTGAAGTTTCTGTAGGGGGGGCGAGGTCCTACAATGAGCAGTTCTTC.

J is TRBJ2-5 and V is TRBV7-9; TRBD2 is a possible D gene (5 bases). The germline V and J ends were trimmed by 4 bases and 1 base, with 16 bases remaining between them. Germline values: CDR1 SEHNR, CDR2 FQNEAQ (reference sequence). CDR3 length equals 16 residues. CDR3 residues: CASSYLGRAPQETQYF. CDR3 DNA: TGTGCCAGCAGCTACCTGGGGAGAGCCCCCCAAGAGACCCAGTACTTC. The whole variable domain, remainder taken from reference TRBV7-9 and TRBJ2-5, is DTGVSQNPRHKITKRGQNVTFRCDPISEHNRLYWYRQTLGQGPEFLTYFQNEAQLEKSRLLSDRFSAERPKGSFSTLEIQRTEQGDSAMYLCASSYLGRAPQETQYFGPGTRLLVL.

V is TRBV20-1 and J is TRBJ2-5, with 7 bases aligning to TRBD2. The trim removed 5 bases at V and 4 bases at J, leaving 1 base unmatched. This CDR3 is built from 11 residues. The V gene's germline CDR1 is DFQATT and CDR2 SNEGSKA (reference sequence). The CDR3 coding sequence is TGCAGTGCTCCGGGAGGAGAGACCCAGTACTTC. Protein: CSAPGGETQYF.

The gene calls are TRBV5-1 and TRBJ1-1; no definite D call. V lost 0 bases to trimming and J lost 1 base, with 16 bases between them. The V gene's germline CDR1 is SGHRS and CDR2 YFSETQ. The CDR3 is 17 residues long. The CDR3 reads CASSLGSLPTGNTEAFF. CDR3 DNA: TGCGCCAGCAGCTTGGGGTCTCTCCCCACCGGGAACACTGAAGCTTTCTTT.

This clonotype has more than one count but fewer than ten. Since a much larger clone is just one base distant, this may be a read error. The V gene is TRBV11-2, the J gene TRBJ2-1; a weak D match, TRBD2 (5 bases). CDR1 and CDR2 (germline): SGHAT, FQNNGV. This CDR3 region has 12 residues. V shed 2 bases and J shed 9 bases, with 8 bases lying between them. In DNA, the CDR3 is TGTGCCAGCAGCTTAATCGAGGGTGAGCAGTTCTTC. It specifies CASSLIEGEQFF.

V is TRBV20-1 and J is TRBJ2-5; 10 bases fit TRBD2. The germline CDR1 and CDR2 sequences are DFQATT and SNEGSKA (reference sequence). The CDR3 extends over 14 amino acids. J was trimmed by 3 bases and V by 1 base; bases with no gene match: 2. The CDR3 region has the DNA TGCAGTGCTAGAGTGAGCGGGGGGGAAGAGACCCAGTACTTC. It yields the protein CSARVSGGEETQYF.

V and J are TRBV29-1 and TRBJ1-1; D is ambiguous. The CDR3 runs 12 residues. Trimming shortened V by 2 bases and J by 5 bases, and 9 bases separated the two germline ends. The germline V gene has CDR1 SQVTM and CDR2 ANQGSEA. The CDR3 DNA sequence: TGCAGCGTTGAATCGGACGAGACTGAAGCTTTCTTT. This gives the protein CSVESDETEAFF.

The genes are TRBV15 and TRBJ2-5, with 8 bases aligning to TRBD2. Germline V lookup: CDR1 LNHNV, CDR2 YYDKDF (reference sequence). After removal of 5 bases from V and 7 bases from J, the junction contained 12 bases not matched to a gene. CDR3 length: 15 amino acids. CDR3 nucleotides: TGTGCCACCAGCTTAGAGACGGGGGGGGTAGGGACCCAGTACTTC. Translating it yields CATSLETGGVGTQYF. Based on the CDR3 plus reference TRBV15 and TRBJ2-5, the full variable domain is DAMVIQNPRYQVTQFGKPVTLSCSQTLNHNVMYWYQQKSSQAPKLLFHYYDKDFNNEADTPDNFQSRRPNTSFCFLDIRSPGLGDTAMYLCATSLETGGVGTQYFGPGTRLLVL.

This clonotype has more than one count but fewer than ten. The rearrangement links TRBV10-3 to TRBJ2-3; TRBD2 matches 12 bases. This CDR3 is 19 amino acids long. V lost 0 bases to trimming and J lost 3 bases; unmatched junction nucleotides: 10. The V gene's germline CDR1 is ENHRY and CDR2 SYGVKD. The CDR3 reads CAISESRTSGGRRTDTQYF. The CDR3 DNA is TGTGCCATCAGTGAGTCACGAACTAGCGGGGGGCGGAGAACAGATACGCAGTATTTT.

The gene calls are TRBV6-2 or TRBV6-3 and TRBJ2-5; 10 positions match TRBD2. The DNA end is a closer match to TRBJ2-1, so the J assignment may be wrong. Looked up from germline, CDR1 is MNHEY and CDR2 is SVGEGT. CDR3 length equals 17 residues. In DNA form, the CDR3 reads TGTGCCAGCAGTTACCCCCTGGGGACTAGCGTGCCGGGAGAGCAGTTCTTC. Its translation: CASSYPLGTSVPGEQFF.

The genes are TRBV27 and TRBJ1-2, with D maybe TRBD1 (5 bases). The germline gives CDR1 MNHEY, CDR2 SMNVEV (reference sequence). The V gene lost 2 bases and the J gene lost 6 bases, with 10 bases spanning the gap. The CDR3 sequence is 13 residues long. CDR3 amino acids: CASSLRRGNGYTF. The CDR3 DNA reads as TGTGCCAGCAGTTTACGTCGGGGGAATGGCTACACCTTC.